The entry below gives a single TCR beta chain sequence along with its context. Sequenced by immunoSEQ multiplex PCR; TCRdb stores in-frame clones only, minus some. This sample has around 340,000 clones, with roughly 85% found just once. This sample was taken from a study of blood T cell repertoires in COVID-19. The overall study: Donors in the United States, Italy and Spain gave samples during acute or convalescent COVID-19. T cells, B-cell-depleted T cells, or PBMCs provided the cDNA or gDNA that served as material.

Germline trimming cut 4 bases from V and 2 bases from J; bases unmatched to any gene: 3. The CDR3 covers 15 residues. Germline CDR1 LGHNA, CDR2 YSLEER. Assignments of participants to cohorts depended upon their own reported clinical history. The receptor comes from a middle-aged woman with acute COVID-19. The sample taken for sequencing was PBMCs or T cells enriched from blood (not recorded which). The genes are TRBV4-3 and TRBJ2-7; TRBD2 aligns across 12 bases. This CDR3 is CASSLASGRAYEQYF. CDR3 sequence (DNA): TGCGCCAGCAGCCTCGCTAGCGGGAGGGCCTACGAGCAGTACTTC.